The clone carrying this T cell receptor beta chain was counted once. What it binds is unknown. The sample comes from a study of lymphopenia after photon versus proton radiotherapy. General study points: After the lymphocyte nadir, photon-treated repertoires showed oligoclonal expansion, especially of CD8+ Temra cells.

TCRdb's copy holds only in-frame clones and misses some; the assay was immunoSEQ multiplex PCR. Of 25,000 to 30,000 clones in the sample, roughly nine tenths were seen once. CDR1 and CDR2 (germline): SGHTA, FQGNSA. V lost 8 bases to trimming and J lost 2 bases, with 13 bases between them. The CDR3 consists of 14 residues. This rearrangement joins TRBV7-2 to TRBJ2-1; D is possibly TRBD1 (6 bases). Sequenced material: peripheral blood, taken from a patient treated with photon-based radiotherapy. The TCR sequence derives from a woman aged 50 to 60 with cholangiocarcinoma. CDR3 coding DNA: TGTGCCAGCCTCGTGGACAGCACCTACAATGAGCAGTTCTTC. It is translated as CASLVDSTYNEQFF.